The next 24 T cell receptor beta chains were all read from a single sample in a study of T cell responses to AZD1222 COVID-19 vaccine. Produced via immunoSEQ multiplex PCR; TCRdb's table is partial and in-frame only. The table lists around 100,000 clones, around nine tenths of them singletons, with approximately 15% in the top ten. This sample comprised peripheral blood, obtained on day 0 of AZD1222 vaccination. The receptors shown here come from an adult in good health.

V gene TRBV7-3 combines with J gene TRBJ2-1, with 10 bases aligning to TRBD1. V lost 5 bases, J lost 9 bases, and 10 bases stayed unmatched. This CDR3 has 15 amino acids. Germline V lookup: CDR1 SGHTA, CDR2 FQGTGA. The CDR3 loop is CASSPTSTGGGEQFF. Written as DNA, the CDR3 is TGTGCCAGCAGCCCCACATCGACAGGGGGCGGTGAGCAGTTCTTC.

V is TRBV3-1 (or the pseudogene TRBV3-2) and J is TRBJ2-7, with 7 bases that match TRBD1. The CDR3 spans 15 residues. Germline assignment: CDR1 LGHDT and CDR2 YNNKEL (reference sequence). The junction had 5 bases not matched to a gene; V was cut back by 2 bases and J by 1 base. The CDR3 nucleotides read TGTGCCAGCAGCCAACAGTGGGACAGTTCCTACGAGCAGTACTTC. It codes for CASSQQWDSSYEQYF.

The gene calls are TRBV4-3 and TRBJ2-7; 9 nucleotides align to TRBD2. The CDR3 is 17 amino acids. Germline V gene sequence: CDR1 LGHNA, CDR2 YSLEER. V gave up 0 bases and J gave up 4 bases; unmatched junction bases: 10. As DNA, the CDR3 is TGCGCCAGCAGCCAAGAGGCCGATAGCGGGAGCCTGTACGAGCAGTACTTC. Its protein is CASSQEADSGSLYEQYF.

The V gene is TRBV7-8, the J gene TRBJ1-6; a weak D match, TRBD1 (5 bases). V was shortened by 5 bases and J by 0 bases, with 14 bases between the two germline ends. CDR1 SGHVS and CDR2 FQNEAQ come from the germline V gene. The CDR3 covers 17 residues. The CDR3 spells CASSPRQLSSYNSPLHF. DNA of the CDR3: TGTGCCAGCAGCCCCAGACAGTTGAGCTCCTATAATTCACCCCTCCACTTT.

The chain has TRBV7-9 and TRBJ1-1, with D unclear. The ends were cut back, 4 bases at V and 5 bases at J, with 17 bases in the middle. Germline V gene data show CDR1 as SEHNR and CDR2 as FQNEAQ (reference sequence). The CDR3 runs 15 residues. The CDR3 loop reads CASSSVDPGKTEAFF. CDR3 nucleotide sequence: TGTGCCAGCAGCTCTGTTGACCCCGGTAAGACTGAAGCTTTCTTT.

The V gene is TRBV29-1, the J gene TRBJ1-2, with no clear D. The germline gives CDR1 SQVTM, CDR2 ANQGSEA. The CDR3 loop spans 13 amino acids. V was clipped by 7 bases and J by 7 bases, with 19 bases between them. The CDR3 sequence: CSALPDAVLGYTF. The CDR3 region has the DNA TGCAGCGCCCTACCGGACGCGGTACTTGGCTACACCTTC.

This sequence joins TRBV12-3 or TRBV12-4 and TRBJ2-1; D unresolved. Trimming removed 3 bases at V and 10 bases at J, with 7 bases between. The CDR3 extends over 11 amino acids. The CDR3 DNA sequence: TGTGCCAGCAGTTTCCGGGCCGAGCAGTTCTTC. Translation: CASSFRAEQFF.

The chain is built from TRBV9 and TRBJ1-5; a weak D match, TRBD1 (6 bases). V lost 0 bases and J lost 3, with 7 bases in between. CDR3 size: 14 residues. Per the germline V gene, CDR1 is SGDLS and CDR2 is YYNGEE. The CDR3 region is CASSVAGDNQPQHF. The CDR3 region has the DNA TGTGCCAGCAGCGTAGCAGGGGACAATCAGCCCCAGCATTTT.

The J gene is TRBJ2-7, the V gene TRBV5-5, with D uncertain. The V gene's germline CDR1 is SGHKS and CDR2 YYEKEE (reference sequence). This CDR3 is built from 12 residues. V lost 4 bases and J lost 6, with 11 bases in between. Written as DNA, the CDR3 is TGTGCCAGCAGCCCCTCAGTCGGCGAGCAGTACTTC. Translating gives CASSPSVGEQYF.

The chain combines TRBV5-1 with TRBJ2-3; 8 bases line up with TRBD2. This CDR3 is 14 amino acids long. Per germline, CDR1 SGHRS and CDR2 YFSETQ. J lost 6 bases, V lost 0 bases, and 3 bases had no gene match. CDR3 in amino acids: CASSLAPSGDTQYF. The CDR3 DNA reads TGCGCCAGCAGCTTGGCCCCTAGCGGGGATACGCAGTATTTT. The full variable domain, with the rest looked up from reference TRBV5-1 and TRBJ2-3, is KAGVTQTPRYLIKTRGQQVTLSCSPISGHRSVSWYQQTPGQGLQFLFEYFSETQRNKGNFPGRFSGRQFSNSRSEMNVSTLELGDSALYLCASSLAPSGDTQYFGPGTRLTVL.

This chain connects TRBV9 to TRBJ1-4, with 8 bases aligning to TRBD1. Germline assignment: CDR1 SGDLS and CDR2 YYNGEE. The CDR3 totals 13 residues. J lost 8 bases, V lost 3 bases, and 3 bases had no gene match. The CDR3 coding sequence is TGTGCCAGCAGCGCGGGACAGGACGAAAAACTGTTTTTT. It encodes CASSAGQDEKLFF.

J is TRBJ1-1 and V is TRBV18; TRBD1 matches 7 bases. Germline lookup yields CDR1 KGHSH and CDR2 LQKENI. Trimming cost V 3 bases and J 8 bases; bases outside gene matches: 3. The CDR3 has 12 amino acids. CDR3 nucleotide sequence: TGTGCCAGCTCACCCGCAGGGGGAGAAGCTTTCTTT. This gives the protein CASSPAGGEAFF.

The V and J genes are TRBV6-5 and TRBJ1-2; no clear D gene. Germline V CDR1 and CDR2: MNHEY, SVGAGI. The CDR3 length is 14 residues. Trimming pared 0 bases from V and 4 bases from J, leaving 9 bases between. The CDR3 DNA follows: TGTGCCAGCAGTTACTCGGTACAGCGCTATGGCTACACCTTC. Protein product: CASSYSVQRYGYTF.

The J gene is TRBJ2-1, the V gene TRBV5-1; 10 bases line up with TRBD2. J was trimmed by 8 bases and V by 4 bases; bases with no gene match: 6. The CDR3 is made up of 14 amino acids. CDR1 is SGHRS, CDR2 YFSETQ, per germline. CDR3 region: CASSPPLAGDEQFF. CDR3 nucleotides: TGCGCCAGCAGCCCCCCCCTAGCGGGAGATGAGCAGTTCTTC.

The chain is built from TRBV18 and TRBJ1-1; D perhaps matches TRBD1 (5 bases). Trimming took 6 bases from V and 5 from J, leaving 16 bases between them. The CDR3 extends over 14 amino acids. Germline CDR1 is KGHSH and CDR2 is LQKENI. CDR3 region: CASSPGGVRTEAFF. The CDR3 DNA follows: TGTGCCAGCTCGCCGGGGGGGGTTAGGACTGAAGCTTTCTTT.

In its sample, this clone was seen a few times. The V call is TRBV11-2, the J call TRBJ1-3; a possible D gene is TRBD1 (6 bases). The V gene lost 2 bases and the J gene lost 8 bases, with 13 bases spanning the gap. From germline, CDR1 is SGHAT and CDR2 FQNNGV. CDR3 size: 14 residues. The CDR3 DNA reads as TGTGCCAGCAGCTTAACAGGGCTATTGGACACCATATATTTT. Protein: CASSLTGLLDTIYF.

Only a few counts were recorded for this clone. The chain uses TRBV10-3 and TRBJ1-1, with D perhaps matching TRBD1 (5 bases). V dropped 2 bases and J dropped 7 bases, with 11 bases sitting between them. CDR3 length: 13 residues. Germline CDR1 is ENHRY and CDR2 is SYGVKD. The CDR3 region is CAISEEGLGEAFF. The CDR3, as DNA: TGTGCCATCAGTGAGGAGGGGTTGGGTGAAGCTTTCTTT.

V and J are TRBV5-1 and TRBJ1-1; D uncertain. The CDR3 spans 14 residues. Trimming left V 1 base short and J 5 bases short, with 12 bases between. The germline CDR1 and CDR2 sequences are SGHRS and YFSETQ. CDR3 in DNA: TGCGCCAGCAGCTTGCTCCTAACGGGAACTGAAGCTTTCTTT. It codes for CASSLLLTGTEAFF.

The V call is TRBV3-1 (or the pseudogene TRBV3-2), the J call TRBJ1-1; no clear D gene. CDR1 and CDR2 from the germline V gene are LGHDT and YNNKEL (reference sequence). Between the trimmed V and J ends, which lost 1 base and 5 bases, there was a span of 11 bases. The CDR3 is 14 residues long. CDR3 bases: TGTGCCAGCAGCCAAGGGAAGGGTTGGACTGAAGCTTTCTTT. This sequence encodes CASSQGKGWTEAFF.

The genes are TRBV27 and TRBJ1-5; 9 bases align to TRBD1. Germline V gene data show CDR1 as MNHEY and CDR2 as SMNVEV (reference sequence). V shed 2 bases, J shed 1 base, and the junction held 0 bases outside the gene matches. The CDR3 contains 15 residues. The DNA for the CDR3 is TGTGCCAGCAGTTTAGGGACAGGGAGCAATCAGCCCCAGCATTTT. As protein: CASSLGTGSNQPQHF.

The V gene is TRBV3-1 (or the pseudogene TRBV3-2), the J gene TRBJ1-4; D not resolved. Trimming removed 2 bases from V and 7 bases from J, with 14 bases in between. CDR3 size: 15 residues. Germline V gene sequence: CDR1 LGHDT, CDR2 YNNKEL (reference sequence). In DNA, the CDR3 is TGTGCCAGCAGCCAAAATCTCGGTGGAGGTGAAAAACTGTTTTTT. It codes for CASSQNLGGGEKLFF.

The rearrangement uses TRBV13 and TRBJ1-4; 10 nucleotides match TRBD1. Trimming took 5 bases from V and 10 from J; bases not matched to a gene: 7. This CDR3 is 14 amino acids long. Germline loops: CDR1 PRHDT, CDR2 FYEKMQ (reference sequence). CDR3 sequence: CASSLGQGRGKLFF. As DNA, the CDR3 is TGTGCCAGCAGCCTGGGACAGGGGAGGGGAAAACTGTTTTTT.

The rearrangement uses TRBV18 and TRBJ2-7, with D hard to call. V lost 2 bases and J lost 2, with 13 bases in between. Germline CDR1 reads KGHSH; CDR2 reads LQKENI. The CDR3 spans 15 residues. The DNA for the CDR3 is TGTGCCAGCTCACCAGGGCCCAGAAGCGCCTACGAGCAGTACTTC. Encoded protein: CASSPGPRSAYEQYF.

The chain combines TRBV12-3 or TRBV12-4 with TRBJ2-7; D might be TRBD2 (6 bases). The CDR3 length is 13 residues. Between the trimmed V and J ends, which lost 1 base and 3 bases, there was a span of 7 bases. Here the CDR3 DNA reads TGTGCCAGCAGTTTAGGGGGAGGCTACGAGCAGTACTTC. This translates into CASSLGGGYEQYF.